This T cell receptor (beta chain) was retrieved from a study of blood T cell repertoires in COVID-19. Background on the study: The United States, Italy and Spain provided the acute and convalescent COVID-19 samples.

In the study's own analysis: Counts of nucleated cells, estimated from reference gene primer amplification, were obtained. Repertoires were generated with immunoSEQ multiplex PCR, while TCRdb's copy carries only in-frame clones and drops some. D and trimming were read from the DNA, whereas the V and J calls and clone size are those reported in that table. The sample gives approximately 300,000 clones, 85% to 90% of which show up once; about 3.9% is in the top ten. This CDR3 comprises 18 residues. The J segment lost 1 base and the V segment lost 0 bases, leaving 8 bases of the junction unmatched. The germline CDR1 and CDR2 sequences are SGHVS and FQNEAQ.

This receptor was taken from a woman in her fifties or sixties with active or convalescent COVID-19. The chain uses TRBV7-8 and TRBJ2-3; 9 bases are shared with TRBD1. The sequenced material came from peripheral blood. CDR3 bases: TGTGCCAGCAGCTTAGCCGGGACAGGGATTTGGGGCACAGATACGCAGTATTTT. This encodes CASSLAGTGIWGTDTQYF.